This entry is about one T cell receptor (beta chain). Its matching antigen is unknown. The source of the sample is a study of monozygotic twins with inflammatory bowel disease. The study's findings and limits: Variability may have been added to patient repertoires by differing immunosuppressive treatments. IBD patients carried less diverse TCRbeta repertoires (inverse Simpson) than healthy co-twins. Limited power may explain why concordant and discordant twins showed no difference in repertoire similarity.

CDR1 DFQATT and CDR2 SNEGSKA come from the germline V gene (reference sequence). This CDR3 contains 15 residues. Per-sample cDNA came from eight separate reactions. Using the 5' RACE reads, TCRdb records one entry per CDR3 protein without DNA. Here the sample table reports approximately 160,000 distinct CDR3 sequences. The sample consisted of blood. This sequence originates from a human donor with ulcerative colitis or Crohn's disease, or a healthy co-twin of an affected twin (not recorded which). This sequence joins TRBV20-1 and TRBJ2-7; TCRdb's D gene call, TRBD2, goes unchecked for lack of DNA. Here the CDR3 reads CSARTRTSGSHEQYF.